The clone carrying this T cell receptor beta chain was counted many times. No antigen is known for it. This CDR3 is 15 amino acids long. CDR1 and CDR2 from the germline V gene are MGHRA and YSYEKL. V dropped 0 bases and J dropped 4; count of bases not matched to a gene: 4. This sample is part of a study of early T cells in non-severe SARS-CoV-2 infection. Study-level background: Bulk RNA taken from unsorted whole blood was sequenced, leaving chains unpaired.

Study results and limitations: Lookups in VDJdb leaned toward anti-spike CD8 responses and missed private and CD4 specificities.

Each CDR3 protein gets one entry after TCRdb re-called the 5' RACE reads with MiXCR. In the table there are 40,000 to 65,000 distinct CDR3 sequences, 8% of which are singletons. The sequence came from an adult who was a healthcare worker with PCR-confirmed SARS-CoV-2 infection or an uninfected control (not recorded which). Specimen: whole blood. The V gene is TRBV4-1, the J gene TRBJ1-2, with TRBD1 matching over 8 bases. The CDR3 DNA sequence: TGCGCCAGCAGCCAAGATCCAGGGGGCAGCTATGGCTACACCTTC. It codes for CASSQDPGGSYGYTF.